One sample yielded the 7 T cell receptor beta chains listed below, sequenced in a study of blood T cell repertoires in COVID-19. The repertoire was sequenced with immunoSEQ multiplex PCR; TCRdb's copy has only in-frame clones and lacks some. The table has some 260,000 clones, nearly 90% seen once. Material for sequencing was peripheral blood. Source of these receptors: a man between 18 and 29 years old with active or convalescent COVID-19.

This sequence joins TRBV5-1 and TRBJ2-7; 8 positions match TRBD2. Germline V lookup: CDR1 SGHRS, CDR2 YFSETQ. Trimming at V came to 4 bases and at J to 7 bases, leaving 13 bases not matched to a gene. The CDR3 has 15 residues. The CDR3 nucleotides read TGCGCCAGCAGCCCGGTGGGGCTAGCGGGCGGTGAGCAGTACTTC. Translating gives CASSPVGLAGGEQYF.

The J gene is TRBJ2-3, the V gene TRBV9; tentative D call: TRBD1 (7 bases). This CDR3 is built from 16 residues. Trimming removed 2 bases at V and 4 bases at J, with 17 bases between. CDR1 is SGDLS and CDR2 is YYNGEE in the germline V gene. The CDR3 loop is CASSVRGVSVPDTQYF. CDR3 coding DNA: TGTGCCAGCAGCGTCAGGGGGGTTAGCGTGCCAGATACGCAGTATTTT.

This chain joins TRBV7-6 and TRBJ1-1, with 8 positions matching TRBD1. This CDR3 is built from 16 residues. CDR1 and CDR2 (germline): SGHVS, FNYEAQ. V was clipped by 4 bases and J by 3 bases; unmatched bases: 10. The CDR3 DNA is TGTGCCAGCAGCTCGCAATCAGGGGGCACGGACACTGAAGCTTTCTTT. It is translated as CASSSQSGGTDTEAFF.

The chain has TRBV7-9 and TRBJ2-3, with 11 bases that match TRBD2. V lost 1 base and J lost 5; bases outside the gene matches: 2. There are 15 residues in the CDR3. The germline gives CDR1 SEHNR, CDR2 FQNEAQ (reference sequence). The CDR3 bases are TGTGCCAGCAGCTTAGGCACTAGCGGGGGAGATACGCAGTATTTT. As protein: CASSLGTSGGDTQYF.

V usage is TRBV19 and J usage is TRBJ1-3; no reliable D call. The CDR3 has 15 residues. The germline CDR1 and CDR2 sequences are LNHDA and SQIVND (reference sequence). V was cut by 10 bases and J by 4 bases, with 20 bases left in between. The CDR3 is CATQVPAGRGNTIYF. As DNA, the CDR3 is TGTGCCACCCAGGTCCCGGCCGGCAGGGGAAACACCATATATTTT.

The CDR3, as DNA: TGTGCCTGGACCCCCGGGGTCTATAATTCACCCCTCCACTTT. It encodes CAWTPGVYNSPLHF. The chain joins TRBV30 to TRBJ1-6; D remains unclear. V lost 4 bases and J lost 3, with 10 bases in between. The CDR3 length is 14 residues. Germline V CDR1 and CDR2: GTSNPN, SVGIG (reference sequence).

This sequence joins TRBV4-2 and TRBJ2-1; 7 nucleotides match TRBD2. The CDR3 totals 16 residues. The V gene end was trimmed by 0 bases and the J gene end by 5 bases; junction bases not matched to a gene: 7. Germline CDR1 reads LGHNA; CDR2 reads YNFKEQ. The CDR3 DNA follows: TGTGCCAGCAGCCAAGAAGGCGGGAGCATGAACAATGAGCAGTTCTTC. This gives the protein CASSQEGGSMNNEQFF.